The 27 T cell receptor beta chains given below trace back to one sample, sequenced in a study of neurological immune-mediated disorders. TCRdb itself ran the 5' RACE reads through MiXCR, one entry per CDR3 protein. The sample has more than 30,000 distinct CDR3 sequences; less than 5% are singletons. Material for sequencing was CD4+ T cells from blood. These receptor sequences come from a woman between 40 and 50 years old in good health.

This clonotype appeared many times. This sequence joins TRBV5-1 and TRBJ1-1, with a tentative D call TRBD1 (6 bases). Per germline, CDR1 SGHRS and CDR2 YFSETQ. The CDR3 has 15 amino acids. Trimming removed 4 bases at V and 2 bases at J, with 15 bases between. Written as DNA, the CDR3 is TGCGCCAGCAGCCTAAGACAGGAGAGAAACACTGAAGCTTTCTTT. Encoded protein: CASSLRQERNTEAFF.

In its sample, this clonotype was seen many times. This sequence joins TRBV12-3 or TRBV12-4 and TRBJ2-1, with TRBD1 matching over 9 bases. The CDR3 consists of 14 residues. Trimming removed 4 bases from V and 7 bases from J; junction bases left unmatched: 5. In DNA, the CDR3 is TGTGCCAGCAGTTCAACGGACAGGGGTAATGAGCAGTTCTTC. Amino acids: CASSSTDRGNEQFF.

As concerns this clonotype: An end of the junction does not agree with germline; a read error may underlie this. The rearrangement joins TRBV6-2 or TRBV6-3 to TRBJ2-1, with a tentative D call TRBD2 (7 bases). This CDR3 is 15 amino acids long. Germline lookup yields CDR1 MNHEY and CDR2 SVGEGT. For the CDR3, the DNA is TGTGCCAGCAGTTACGGGGGGGGCTCCTATAATGAGCAGCTCTTC. It encodes CASSYGGGSYNEQLF.

This clonotype was seen ten or more times. This rearrangement joins TRBV6-1 to TRBJ2-7, with 14 positions matching TRBD2. This CDR3 is 16 amino acids long. V dropped 8 bases and J dropped 0; count of bases not matched to a gene: 6. Germline lookup yields CDR1 MNHNS and CDR2 SASEGT. This chain's CDR3 is CASLTSGRAGSYEQYF. In DNA, the CDR3 is TGTGCCAGCCTGACTAGCGGGAGGGCCGGCTCCTACGAGCAGTACTTC.

This clonotype was observed many times. V gene TRBV5-1 combines with J gene TRBJ1-4; tentatively, D is TRBD1 (6 bases). The germline CDR1 and CDR2 sequences are SGHRS and YFSETQ. V gave up 4 bases and J gave up 4 bases, with 11 bases separating them. The CDR3 is 14 amino acids. CDR3 nucleotides: TGCGCCAGCAGCCCGGGGGGGCTTAATGAAAAACTGTTTTTT. Residues: CASSPGGLNEKLFF.

This clonotype was seen ten or more times. The gene calls are TRBV6-2 or TRBV6-3 and TRBJ2-7; D is perhaps TRBD2 (5 bases). From germline, CDR1 is MNHEY and CDR2 SVGEGT. This CDR3 has 13 amino acids. V dropped 3 bases and J dropped 4 bases, with 10 bases sitting between them. The chain's CDR3 is CASSYRGGYEQYF. CDR3 nucleotides: TGTGCCAGCAGTTATCGGGGTGGATACGAGCAGTACTTC.

Ten or more counts support this clonotype. J is TRBJ1-5 and V is TRBV7-8, with TRBD1 identical over 7 bases. Trimming cost V 5 bases and J 3 bases; bases outside gene matches: 10. The CDR3 has 16 residues. Germline assignment: CDR1 SGHVS and CDR2 FQNEAQ. For the CDR3, the DNA is TGTGCCAGCAGCCGACAGACAGGGCGAAACAATCAGCCCCAGCATTTT. This gives the protein CASSRQTGRNNQPQHF. Supplemented by reference TRBV7-8 and TRBJ1-5, the full variable domain reads GAGVSQSPRYKVAKRGQDVALRCDPISGHVSLFWYQQALGQGPEFLTYFQNEAQLDKSGLPSDRFFAERPEGSVSTLKIQRTQQEDSAVYLCASSRQTGRNNQPQHFGDGTRLSIL.

This clonotype was seen at least ten times. The chain links TRBV5-6 to TRBJ2-5, with D possibly TRBD2 on 6 matching bases. Germline CDR1 SGHDT, CDR2 YYEEEE. The CDR3 sequence is 14 residues long. The V end was cut by 3 bases, the J end by 3 bases, with 12 bases between. In DNA, the CDR3 is TGTGCCAGCAGCTATGTAGGCGGGGAAGAGACCCAGTACTTC. Encoded protein: CASSYVGGEETQYF.

There are many counts of this clonotype. The chain carries TRBV12-3 or TRBV12-4 and TRBJ2-2; D may be TRBD2 (6 bases). This CDR3 spans 13 amino acids. The V end was cut by 3 bases, the J end by 5 bases, with 7 bases between. The CDR3 reads CASSFAGTGELFF. The CDR3 nucleotides read TGTGCCAGCAGTTTCGCGGGGACCGGGGAGCTGTTTTTT.

This clonotype was picked up many times. The gene calls are TRBV19 and TRBJ2-5; maybe TRBD1 (6 bases). Looked up from germline, CDR1 is LNHDA and CDR2 is SQIVND (reference sequence). CDR3 size: 14 residues. V lost 5 bases, J lost 1 base, and 11 bases lay in between. CDR3 amino acids: CASSSRQVQETQYF. CDR3 DNA: TGTGCCAGTAGTTCTCGACAGGTCCAAGAGACCCAGTACTTC.

This clonotype was recorded at least ten times. V is TRBV20-1 and J is TRBJ1-2; the D is unclear. The V gene's germline CDR1 is DFQATT and CDR2 SNEGSKA (reference sequence). The CDR3 length is 16 residues. V lost 3 bases, J lost 8 bases, and 25 bases lay in between. In nucleotides, the CDR3 is TGCAGTGCTAGGCCCTTGGACGGGCGGCTTAATAGCGGCTACACCTTC. Translation: CSARPLDGRLNSGYTF.

This clonotype was seen at least ten times. The V call is TRBV9, the J call TRBJ2-7; D is perhaps TRBD1 (6 bases). Germline V CDR1 and CDR2: SGDLS, YYNGEE. V was shortened by 3 bases and J by 7 bases, with 17 bases between the two germline ends. The CDR3 runs 14 residues. The CDR3 bases are TGTGCCAGCAGCGGAGGGGGAATGCCCAAAGAGCAGTACTTC. Translated: CASSGGGMPKEQYF.

This clonotype was detected ten times or more. This sequence joins TRBV28 and TRBJ1-6, with 8 nucleotides matching TRBD1. This CDR3 has 18 amino acids. V was clipped by 2 bases and J by 1 base; unmatched bases: 7. CDR1 MDHEN and CDR2 SYDVKM come from the germline V gene. The CDR3 region is CASSLRGTGWSYNSPLHF. The CDR3 DNA is TGTGCCAGCAGTTTAAGGGGGACAGGTTGGTCCTATAATTCACCCCTCCACTTT. The variable domain in full, completed from reference TRBV28 and TRBJ1-6, reads DVKVTQSSRYLVKRTGEKVFLECVQDMDHENMFWYRQDPGLGLRLIYFSYDVKMKEKGDIPEGYSVSREKKERFSLILESASTNQTSMYLCASSLRGTGWSYNSPLHFGNGTRLTVT.

Within the sample, this clonotype is large. The chain recombines TRBV5-1 with TRBJ2-5, with D tentatively TRBD2 (6 bases). V lost 4 bases and J 2 bases, leaving 15 bases between the germline ends. The CDR3 is 15 amino acids. Germline V CDR1 and CDR2: SGHRS, YFSETQ. The DNA of the CDR3 is TGCGCCAGCAGCCAAGGCGGGACTTCTCAAGAGACCCAGTACTTC. It yields the protein CASSQGGTSQETQYF.

CDR3 sequence reads: CASSYSSRTVYSNQPQHF. CDR3 coding DNA: TGTGCCAGCAGTTACTCATCCAGGACAGTGTATAGCAATCAGCCCCAGCATTTT. This chain connects TRBV6-6 to TRBJ1-5; TRBD1 is a possible D gene (6 bases). V lost 0 bases to trimming and J lost 0 bases, with 15 bases between them. The CDR3 is 18 residues long. CDR1 and CDR2 from the germline V gene are MNHNY and SVGAGI (reference sequence).

This clonotype appeared many times. The chain links TRBV7-6 to TRBJ2-3; D gene unclear. Trimming stripped 1 base from V and 5 bases from J, with 7 bases between. Germline V CDR1 and CDR2: SGHVS, FNYEAQ. This CDR3 has 13 residues. The CDR3: CASSLGPEDTQYF. DNA of the CDR3: TGTGCCAGCAGCTTAGGGCCAGAAGATACGCAGTATTTT. Filled out from reference TRBV7-6 and TRBJ2-3, the complete variable domain reads GAGVSQSPRYKVTKRGQDVALRCDPISGHVSLYWYRQALGQGPEFLTYFNYEAQQDKSGLPNDRFSAERPEGSISTLTIQRTEQRDSAMYRCASSLGPEDTQYFGPGTRLTVL.

This clonotype appeared many times. The rearrangement uses TRBV12-3 or TRBV12-4 and TRBJ2-1; 9 bases are shared with TRBD2. The trim removed 5 bases at V and 1 base at J, leaving 12 bases unmatched. This CDR3 is 18 amino acids long. CDR3 nucleotide sequence: TGTGCCAGCAGTCACATCTTTAGCGGGAGTCGTTCCTACAATGAGCAGTTCTTC. This gives the protein CASSHIFSGSRSYNEQFF.

This clonotype was seen repeatedly, ten times or more. The V and J genes are TRBV20-1 and TRBJ2-1; tentative D call: TRBD2 (6 bases). This CDR3 is 15 amino acids long. Between the trimmed V and J ends, which lost 3 bases and 7 bases, there was a span of 19 bases. Germline-derived CDR1 and CDR2 are DFQATT and SNEGSKA (reference sequence). CDR3 in DNA: TGCAGTGCTAGTAACCGGATGGGACTCCTTAATGAGCAGTTCTTC. Encoded protein: CSASNRMGLLNEQFF.

Ten or more counts support this clonotype. The rearrangement uses TRBV28 and TRBJ1-2; possibly TRBD1 for D (5 bases). Germline V gives CDR1 MDHEN, CDR2 SYDVKM. The length of the CDR3 is 11 residues. V lost 8 bases, J lost 5 bases, and 9 bases lay in between. CDR3 protein: CASQTGYGYTF. CDR3 DNA sequence: TGTGCCAGCCAAACAGGATATGGCTACACCTTC.

This clonotype appeared many times. The rearrangement links TRBV2 to TRBJ1-2, with D maybe TRBD1 (6 bases). This CDR3 is 13 amino acids long. CDR1 is SNHLY, CDR2 FYNNEI, per germline. V lost 6 bases, J lost 4 bases, and 12 bases lay in between. The chain's CDR3 is CASRTGLPYGYTF. CDR3 in DNA: TGTGCCAGCAGGACAGGATTGCCCTATGGCTACACCTTC.

This clonotype was observed many times. The chain links TRBV20-1 to TRBJ2-4; possible D gene TRBD2, 6 bases. The CDR3 length is 13 residues. Trimming removed 4 bases from V and 7 bases from J, with 14 bases in between. The V gene's germline CDR1 is DFQATT and CDR2 SNEGSKA (reference sequence). CDR3 region: CSAIHGGENIQYF. The CDR3, as DNA: TGCAGTGCTATTCACGGGGGAGAGAACATTCAGTACTTC.

The rearrangement joins TRBV21-1 to TRBJ2-1; no check of the table's D call, TRBD2, against the DNA was made. TRBV21-1 is an annotated pseudogene. The CDR3 extends over 19 amino acids. The chain's CDR3 is CASSKPHEKWRSALNEQFF. CDR3 coding DNA: TGTGCCAGCAGCAAACCCCACGAAAAGTGGAGGTCAGCCCTAAATGAGCAGTTCTTC.

This clonotype has at least ten counts. V usage is TRBV28 and J usage is TRBJ2-2; 7 bases are shared with TRBD2. The CDR3 totals 18 residues. Trimming took 6 bases from V and 0 from J; bases not matched to a gene: 13. Germline values: CDR1 MDHEN, CDR2 SYDVKM. The CDR3: CASREVAGFLANTGELFF. DNA for the CDR3: TGTGCCAGCAGAGAGGTAGCGGGTTTCCTTGCGAACACCGGGGAGCTGTTTTTT.

In this sample, this clonotype turned up many times. The chain carries TRBV11-2 and TRBJ2-7, with 7 bases that match TRBD1. Germline V gene sequence: CDR1 SGHAT, CDR2 FQNNGV. The length of the CDR3 is 13 residues. V shed 6 bases, J shed 5 bases, and the junction held 7 bases outside the gene matches. The CDR3 DNA is TGTGCCAGCAGATCTACAGGGGACCACGAGCAGTACTTC. It translates to CASRSTGDHEQYF.

In its sample, this clonotype is medium-sized. V is TRBV10-3 and J is TRBJ1-1; the D is unclear. Trimming left V 3 bases short and J 4 bases short, with 9 bases between. The CDR3 length is 13 residues. Germline V gene lookup returns CDR1 ENHRY and CDR2 SYGVKD. Here the CDR3 reads CAISDGPGTEAFF. CDR3 DNA sequence: TGTGCCATCAGTGATGGGCCGGGCACTGAAGCTTTCTTT.

This clonotype was seen just once. The chain is built from TRBV28 and TRBJ2-7, with a possible D match to TRBD1 (6 bases). The CDR3 consists of 16 residues. V lost 8 bases to trimming and J lost 4 bases, with 24 bases between them. From germline, CDR1 is MDHEN and CDR2 SYDVKM. The CDR3 DNA is TGTGCCAGCCCCCCTACACCGGGACACTTCGAATACGAGCAGTACTTC. As protein: CASPPTPGHFEYEQYF.

This clonotype was counted ten times or more. The rearrangement joins TRBV5-1 to TRBJ2-5, with 10 bases aligning to TRBD1. V lost 0 bases, J lost 5 bases, and 4 bases stayed unmatched. The CDR3 spans 15 residues. Germline V lookup: CDR1 SGHRS, CDR2 YFSETQ. CDR3 in amino acids: CASSLGQGARETQYF. In DNA form, the CDR3 reads TGCGCCAGCAGCTTGGGACAGGGGGCCCGGGAGACCCAGTACTTC.